This entry lists 8 T cell receptor beta chains sequenced from one sample in a study of T cell clonality in common variable immunodeficiency. Study results and limitations: In common variable immunodeficiency, TCR beta chains reportedly carried fewer deletions and N-nucleotide insertions.

What these receptors recognize is not known. TCRdb's copy holds only in-frame clones and misses some; the assay was immunoSEQ multiplex PCR. The profile covers some 19,000 clones, none occurring a single time. Sequenced input: peripheral blood mononuclear cells. Receptors originate from a human donor with common variable immunodeficiency.

Worth noting for this clone: The junction departs from germline at one end; a sequencing error may be responsible. The read ends 3 residues shy of where the CDR3 ends; the end is completed using the germline J gene. The chain recombines TRBV7-9 with TRBJ2-7; no reliable D call. Germline values: CDR1 SEHNR, CDR2 FQNEAQ (reference sequence). The CDR3 extends over 12 amino acids. CDR3 DNA (partial): TGTTCCAGCAGCTTAGGAGCGAGCGAG. As protein: CSSSLGASE. In full, the CDR3 is CSSSLGASEQYF.

To note about this clone: With the read ending 3 residues before the CDR3 end, the germline J gene is used to fill in that end. This chain connects TRBV7-2 to TRBJ2-7; weak D call: TRBD1 (6 bases). Germline V gene data show CDR1 as SGHTA and CDR2 as FQGNSA. V was clipped by 3 bases and J by 3 bases, with 9 bases between them. The length of the CDR3 is 13 residues. The sequenced part of the CDR3 DNA is TGTGCCAGCAGCTTGTGGACAGACTACGAG. As protein: CASSLWTDYE. In full, the CDR3 is CASSLWTDYEQYF.

This clone was seen more than once but under ten times. The missing CDR3 end, 3 residues past where the read stops, is filled in from the germline J gene. The chain recombines TRBV7-9 with TRBJ1-1; D may be TRBD1 (6 bases). The CDR3 has 15 residues. CDR1 SEHNR and CDR2 FQNEAQ come from the germline V gene (reference sequence). CDR3 DNA, as far as it was read: TGTGCCAGCAGCGTTGAAATAACAGGGTACTCTGGG. Its protein product is CASSVEITGYSG. The whole CDR3 sequence reads CASSVEITGYSGAFF.

There are a few counts of this clone. The read ends 3 residues early relative to the CDR3; the germline J gene fills the gap. The chain is built from TRBV30 and TRBJ2-7; D gene ambiguous. CDR1 and CDR2 (germline): GTSNPN, SVGIG (reference sequence). The CDR3 length is 14 residues. V gave up 0 bases and J gave up 2 bases, with 11 bases separating them. The CDR3: CAWSVRPPAYEQYF. CDR3 bases read: TGTGCCTGGAGTGTAAGGCCCCCCGCCTACGAG.

A note on this clone: Coverage ceases 3 residues before the CDR3 finishes, and the germline J gene fills in the end. The chain joins TRBV6-2 or TRBV6-3 to TRBJ2-3; 7 bases align to TRBD1. The CDR3 runs to 15 residues. Germline assignment: CDR1 MNHEY and CDR2 SVGEGT. V shed 4 bases, J shed 0 bases, and the junction held 4 bases outside the gene matches. CDR3 in amino acids: CASSLGTASTDTQYF. The covered CDR3 bases are TGTGCCAGCAGTTTGGGGACAGCTAGCACAGATACG.

Points on this clone: The read comes to an end 3 residues before the CDR3 does, leaving the germline J gene to fill in the end. The rearrangement uses TRBV6-1 and TRBJ2-3; TRBD2 agrees at 7 bases. Unmatched junction bases numbered 6, after V lost 2 bases and J lost 1 base. This CDR3 spans 16 amino acids. Germline values: CDR1 MNHNS, CDR2 SASEGT. The CDR3 DNA, read in part, is TGTGCCAGCAGTGAATGGGCGGGGGAAGGCACAGATACG. This sequence encodes CASSEWAGEGTDT. In full, the CDR3 reads CASSEWAGEGTDTQYF.

This clone is medium-sized (0.01 to 0.1%) by share. The CDR3 goes on 3 residues after the read ends, and that part is filled in from the germline J gene. This chain connects TRBV7-3 to TRBJ2-7, with 9 bases fitting TRBD2. This CDR3 is 14 amino acids long. Trimming at V came to 2 bases and at J to 5 bases, leaving 4 bases not matched to a gene. Germline assignment: CDR1 SGHTA and CDR2 FQGTGA. The CDR3 loop is CASSLAGGPNEQYF. The covered CDR3 bases are TGTGCCAGCAGCTTAGCGGGGGGGCCGAACGAG.

A note on this clone: Read coverage stops 3 residues before the CDR3 terminus; the germline J gene supplies the remainder. The V gene is TRBV18, the J gene TRBJ1-4, with a weak D call TRBD1 (6 bases). Trimming shortened V by 8 bases and J by 2 bases, and 12 bases separated the two germline ends. This CDR3 is built from 14 residues. Per the germline V gene, CDR1 is KGHSH and CDR2 is LQKENI. CDR3 region: CASQEGVTNEKLFF. The CDR3 bases that were read are TGTGCCAGCCAGGAGGGGGTGACTAATGAAAAA.